This TCR beta chain was obtained from a study of regulatory T cells in long-lasting Graves disease. The study's findings and limits: Among persistent patients, a larger number of public clonotypes were shared (roughly 2,900) than among newly diagnosed patients (roughly 970).

Points on this clonotype: The antigen is not known. The CDR3 does not close with the conserved phenylalanine or tryptophan, likely indicating a read error.

Relying on iRepertoire HTBI primers and Arm-PCR of CDR3 regions, the team built TCR beta libraries. TCRdb called the multiplex PCR reads again in MiXCR, with one record for every CDR3 protein. The repertoire holds about half a million distinct CDR3 sequences, with under 25% as singletons. The V and J ends lost 7 bases and 3 bases respectively, with 18 bases between them. Germline CDR1 is DFQATT and CDR2 is SNEGSKA (reference sequence). The CDR3 contains 14 residues. Noted time point: persistent/refractory GD, antithyroid drugs over 5 years with positive TRAb. PBMCs provided the RNA from which the TCR library was made.

This clonotype originated in a female donor with Graves disease. This specimen was peripheral blood mononuclear cells (PBMCs), taken when the disease was refractory, from a patient treated with antithyroid drugs. The J gene is TRBJ2-5, the V gene TRBV20-1, with TRBD2 as a possible D gene (6 bases). CDR3 loop: CSVSGRRGEETQYL. CDR3 in DNA: TGCAGTGTTTCCGGACGGCGCGGGGAAGAGACCCAGTACCTC.